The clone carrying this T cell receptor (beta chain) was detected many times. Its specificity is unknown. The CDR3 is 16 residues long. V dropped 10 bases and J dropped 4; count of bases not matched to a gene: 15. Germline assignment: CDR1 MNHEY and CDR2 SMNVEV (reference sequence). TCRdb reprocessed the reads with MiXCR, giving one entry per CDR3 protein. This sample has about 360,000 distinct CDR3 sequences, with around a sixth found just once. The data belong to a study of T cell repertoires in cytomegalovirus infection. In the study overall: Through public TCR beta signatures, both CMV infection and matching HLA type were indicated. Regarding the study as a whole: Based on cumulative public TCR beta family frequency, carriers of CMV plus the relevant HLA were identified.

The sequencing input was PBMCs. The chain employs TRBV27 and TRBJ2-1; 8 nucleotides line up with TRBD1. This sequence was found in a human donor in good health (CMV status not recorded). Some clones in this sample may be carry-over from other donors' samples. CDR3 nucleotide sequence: TGTGCCAACTCAGGGGTCCCGGGACAGGATTACAATGAGCAGTTCTTC. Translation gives CANSGVPGQDYNEQFF.